A selection of T cell receptor beta chains follows, all from one sample in a study of graft-versus-host responses after intestinal transplantation. Assay: immunoSEQ multiplex PCR; the TCRdb copy retains only in-frame clones and omits some. This sample yields some 16,000 clones, of which 80% to 90% are seen a single time; roughly 6% belongs to the top ten. This specimen consisted of PBMCs, obtained about 110 days after intestinal transplant. These receptors came from a human patient who received an intestinal transplant, so some T cells may come from the graft donor. Both conserved end residues are part of each CDR3. The D gene is left open where the match is weak. Clone size is not always given. Where it is, it says once, few, many or a class for expanded clones.

>-|-|TRBV28|TRBJ1-1
CASTPTGGITEAFF
TGTGCCAGCACCCCTACGGGGGGGATTACTGAAGCTTTCTTT
>-|-|TRBV28|TRBJ1-1
CASSFRIQNTEAFF
TGTGCCAGCAGTTTTAGGATCCAGAACACTGAAGCTTTCTTT
>-|-|TRBV4-2|TRBJ2-7
CASSQEIQERTYEQYF
TGTGCCAGCAGCCAAGAAATCCAGGAAAGGACCTACGAGCAGTACTTC
>-|TRBD2|TRBV6-1|TRBJ2-7
CASSASGTSGSMYEQYF
TGTGCCAGCAGTGCGTCTGGGACTAGCGGAAGCATGTACGAGCAGTACTTC
>once|-|TRBV27|TRBJ1-1
CASSPTAGMNTEAFF
TGTGCCAGCAGTCCTACAGCGGGCATGAACACTGAAGCTTTCTTT
>medium-sized|TRBD1|TRBV5-1|TRBJ2-2
CASSLARGTGELFF
TGCGCCAGCAGCTTGGCCAGGGGGACCGGGGAGCTGTTTTTT
>-|-|TRBV28|TRBJ2-2
CASSLVRGPGELFF
TGTGCCAGCAGTTTAGTTAGGGGACCCGGGGAGCTGTTTTTT
>few|TRBD1|TRBV10-3|TRBJ1-4
CAISEDRDNEKLFF
TGTGCCATCAGTGAGGACAGGGATAATGAAAAACTGTTTTTT
>-|TRBD1|TRBV10-1|TRBJ1-2
CASGDRAYGYTF
TGCGCCAGCGGGGACAGGGCATATGGCTACACCTTC
>-|-|TRBV28|TRBJ1-2
CATTDRQAGYTF
TGTGCCACCACCGACAGGCAGGCGGGCTACACCTTC
>-|-|TRBV28|TRBJ2-7
CASSPRALSSYEQYF
TGTGCCAGCAGTCCACGGGCCTTAAGCTCCTACGAGCAGTACTTC
>-|TRBD2|TRBV9|TRBJ2-5
CASSVRVGGEETQYF
TGTGCCAGCAGCGTTCGAGTCGGGGGGGAAGAGACCCAGTACTTC
>-|-|TRBV6-5|TRBJ1-5
CASSGLGGTSQPQHF
TGTGCCAGCAGTGGCTTAGGAGGGACGAGCCAGCCCCAGCATTTT
>-|TRBD1|TRBV7-9|TRBJ1-1
CASSPKIKAGGRKTEAFF
TGTGCCAGCAGCCCCAAAATTAAAGCAGGGGGCAGGAAAACTGAAGCTTTCTTT
>-|-|TRBV19|TRBJ2-7
CASALGDSYEQYF
TGTGCCAGCGCCCTAGGCGATTCCTACGAGCAGTACTTC
>-|-|TRBV10-1|TRBJ2-3
CASSESRARSTDTQYF
TGCGCCAGCAGTGAGTCTAGAGCTCGGAGCACAGATACGCAGTATTTT
>-|-|TRBV7-6|TRBJ2-7
CASSLGDKIYEQYF
TGTGCCAGCAGCTTAGGGGACAAGATCTACGAGCAGTACTTC
>-|-|TRBV30|TRBJ2-1
CAWSVGAHSYNEQFF
TGTGCCTGGAGTGTGGGGGCGCATTCCTACAATGAGCAGTTCTTC
>-|TRBD2|TRBV9|TRBJ2-2
CASSVETSGSRGHHTGELFF
TGTGCCAGCAGCGTAGAGACTAGCGGGAGTAGGGGGCACCATACCGGGGAGCTGTTTTTT
>-|TRBD2|TRBV5-1|TRBJ2-7
CASSLATLAGAREQYF
TGCGCCAGCAGCTTGGCGACCCTAGCGGGAGCTAGGGAGCAGTACTTC
>-|-|TRBV7-6|TRBJ1-5
CASSLRAREYSNQPQHF
TGTGCCAGCAGCTTAAGGGCGAGGGAATATAGCAATCAGCCCCAGCATTTT
>-|-|TRBV28|TRBJ1-4
CASSLGGLRIHEKLFF
TGTGCCAGCAGTTTAGGGGGTCTAAGGATCCATGAAAAACTGTTTTTT
>-|-|TRBV27|TRBJ2-7
CASSLRRGEQYF
TGTGCCAGCAGCCTCCGACGGGGGGAGCAGTACTTC
>-|-|TRBV4-1|TRBJ2-7
CASSHAGTESYEQYF
TGCGCCAGCAGCCATGCGGGGACAGAATCCTACGAGCAGTACTTC
>-|-|TRBV7-2|TRBJ1-1
CASSPLVGMNTEAFF
TGTGCCAGCAGCCCCTTGGTGGGAATGAACACTGAAGCTTTCTTT
>-|TRBD2|TRBV19|TRBJ2-1
CASSIELGLANNEQFF
TGTGCCAGTAGTATAGAGCTGGGACTAGCTAACAATGAGCAGTTCTTC